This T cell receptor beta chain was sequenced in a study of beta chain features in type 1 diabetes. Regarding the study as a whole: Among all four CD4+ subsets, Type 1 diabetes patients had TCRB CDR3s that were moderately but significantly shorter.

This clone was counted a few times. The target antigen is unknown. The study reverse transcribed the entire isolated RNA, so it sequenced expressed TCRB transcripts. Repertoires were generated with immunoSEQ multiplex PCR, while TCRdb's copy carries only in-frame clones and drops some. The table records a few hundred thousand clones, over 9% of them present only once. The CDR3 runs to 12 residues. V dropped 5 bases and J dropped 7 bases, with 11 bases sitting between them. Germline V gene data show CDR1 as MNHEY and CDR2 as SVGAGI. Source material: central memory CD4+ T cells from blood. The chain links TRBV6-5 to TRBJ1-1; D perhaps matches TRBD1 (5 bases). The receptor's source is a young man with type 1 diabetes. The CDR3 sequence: CASSRDVREAFF. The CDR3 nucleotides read TGTGCCAGCAGTAGGGACGTACGTGAAGCTTTCTTT.